The clone carrying this TCR beta chain was detected only once. Method: immunoSEQ multiplex PCR; TCRdb's copy keeps in-frame clones and lacks some. In the table there are some 180,000 clones, more than 80% of which are singletons. The entry originates in a study of blood T cell repertoires in COVID-19. Germline CDR1 and CDR2: LNHDA and SQIVND (reference sequence). Unmatched junction bases numbered 2, after V lost 8 bases and J lost 2 bases. This CDR3 region has 12 residues. The chain joins TRBV19 to TRBJ2-5; TRBD1 matches 7 bases. The origin of this receptor is a middle-aged woman with COVID-19, enrolled during active disease. Sequenced material: peripheral blood. CDR3 sequence (DNA): TGTGCCAGTCGGGACAGTCAAGAGACCCAGTACTTC. Protein product: CASRDSQETQYF.